This T cell receptor beta chain derives from a study of early T cells in non-severe SARS-CoV-2 infection. On the study more broadly: Sequencing used unsorted whole-blood bulk RNA, so chains lack pairing.

Germline V gene lookup returns CDR1 LGHDT and CDR2 YNNKEL (reference sequence). V was shortened by 10 bases and J by 2 bases, with 14 bases between the two germline ends. This CDR3 has 13 residues. Attachment of unique molecular identifiers to individual cDNA molecules was performed. TCRdb reanalysed the 5' RACE reads using MiXCR and keeps one entry per CDR3 protein. This table holds around 60,000 distinct CDR3 sequences, under 15% found once. The rearrangement links TRBV3-1 to TRBJ2-5; D is perhaps TRBD1 (5 bases). This clonotype was sampled from an adult who was a healthcare worker with PCR-confirmed SARS-CoV-2 infection or an uninfected control (not recorded which). The material sequenced was whole blood. CDR3 region: CANRLATQETQYF. For the CDR3, the DNA is TGTGCCAACAGGTTAGCCACTCAAGAGACCCAGTACTTC.